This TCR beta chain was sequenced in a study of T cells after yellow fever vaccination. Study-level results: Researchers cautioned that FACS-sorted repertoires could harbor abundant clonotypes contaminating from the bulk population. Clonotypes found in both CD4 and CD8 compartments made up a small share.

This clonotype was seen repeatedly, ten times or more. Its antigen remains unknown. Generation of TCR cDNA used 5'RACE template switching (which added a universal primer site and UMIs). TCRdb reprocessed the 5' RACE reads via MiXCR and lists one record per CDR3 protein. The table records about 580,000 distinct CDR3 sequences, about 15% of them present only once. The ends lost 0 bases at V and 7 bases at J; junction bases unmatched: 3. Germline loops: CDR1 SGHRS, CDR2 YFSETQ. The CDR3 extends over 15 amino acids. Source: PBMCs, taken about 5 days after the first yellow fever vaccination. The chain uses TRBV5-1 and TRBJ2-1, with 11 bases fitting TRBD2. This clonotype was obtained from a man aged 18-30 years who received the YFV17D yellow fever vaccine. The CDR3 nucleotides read TGCGCCAGCAGCTTGGGACTAGCGGGGATTAATGAGCAGTTCTTC. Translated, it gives CASSLGLAGINEQFF.